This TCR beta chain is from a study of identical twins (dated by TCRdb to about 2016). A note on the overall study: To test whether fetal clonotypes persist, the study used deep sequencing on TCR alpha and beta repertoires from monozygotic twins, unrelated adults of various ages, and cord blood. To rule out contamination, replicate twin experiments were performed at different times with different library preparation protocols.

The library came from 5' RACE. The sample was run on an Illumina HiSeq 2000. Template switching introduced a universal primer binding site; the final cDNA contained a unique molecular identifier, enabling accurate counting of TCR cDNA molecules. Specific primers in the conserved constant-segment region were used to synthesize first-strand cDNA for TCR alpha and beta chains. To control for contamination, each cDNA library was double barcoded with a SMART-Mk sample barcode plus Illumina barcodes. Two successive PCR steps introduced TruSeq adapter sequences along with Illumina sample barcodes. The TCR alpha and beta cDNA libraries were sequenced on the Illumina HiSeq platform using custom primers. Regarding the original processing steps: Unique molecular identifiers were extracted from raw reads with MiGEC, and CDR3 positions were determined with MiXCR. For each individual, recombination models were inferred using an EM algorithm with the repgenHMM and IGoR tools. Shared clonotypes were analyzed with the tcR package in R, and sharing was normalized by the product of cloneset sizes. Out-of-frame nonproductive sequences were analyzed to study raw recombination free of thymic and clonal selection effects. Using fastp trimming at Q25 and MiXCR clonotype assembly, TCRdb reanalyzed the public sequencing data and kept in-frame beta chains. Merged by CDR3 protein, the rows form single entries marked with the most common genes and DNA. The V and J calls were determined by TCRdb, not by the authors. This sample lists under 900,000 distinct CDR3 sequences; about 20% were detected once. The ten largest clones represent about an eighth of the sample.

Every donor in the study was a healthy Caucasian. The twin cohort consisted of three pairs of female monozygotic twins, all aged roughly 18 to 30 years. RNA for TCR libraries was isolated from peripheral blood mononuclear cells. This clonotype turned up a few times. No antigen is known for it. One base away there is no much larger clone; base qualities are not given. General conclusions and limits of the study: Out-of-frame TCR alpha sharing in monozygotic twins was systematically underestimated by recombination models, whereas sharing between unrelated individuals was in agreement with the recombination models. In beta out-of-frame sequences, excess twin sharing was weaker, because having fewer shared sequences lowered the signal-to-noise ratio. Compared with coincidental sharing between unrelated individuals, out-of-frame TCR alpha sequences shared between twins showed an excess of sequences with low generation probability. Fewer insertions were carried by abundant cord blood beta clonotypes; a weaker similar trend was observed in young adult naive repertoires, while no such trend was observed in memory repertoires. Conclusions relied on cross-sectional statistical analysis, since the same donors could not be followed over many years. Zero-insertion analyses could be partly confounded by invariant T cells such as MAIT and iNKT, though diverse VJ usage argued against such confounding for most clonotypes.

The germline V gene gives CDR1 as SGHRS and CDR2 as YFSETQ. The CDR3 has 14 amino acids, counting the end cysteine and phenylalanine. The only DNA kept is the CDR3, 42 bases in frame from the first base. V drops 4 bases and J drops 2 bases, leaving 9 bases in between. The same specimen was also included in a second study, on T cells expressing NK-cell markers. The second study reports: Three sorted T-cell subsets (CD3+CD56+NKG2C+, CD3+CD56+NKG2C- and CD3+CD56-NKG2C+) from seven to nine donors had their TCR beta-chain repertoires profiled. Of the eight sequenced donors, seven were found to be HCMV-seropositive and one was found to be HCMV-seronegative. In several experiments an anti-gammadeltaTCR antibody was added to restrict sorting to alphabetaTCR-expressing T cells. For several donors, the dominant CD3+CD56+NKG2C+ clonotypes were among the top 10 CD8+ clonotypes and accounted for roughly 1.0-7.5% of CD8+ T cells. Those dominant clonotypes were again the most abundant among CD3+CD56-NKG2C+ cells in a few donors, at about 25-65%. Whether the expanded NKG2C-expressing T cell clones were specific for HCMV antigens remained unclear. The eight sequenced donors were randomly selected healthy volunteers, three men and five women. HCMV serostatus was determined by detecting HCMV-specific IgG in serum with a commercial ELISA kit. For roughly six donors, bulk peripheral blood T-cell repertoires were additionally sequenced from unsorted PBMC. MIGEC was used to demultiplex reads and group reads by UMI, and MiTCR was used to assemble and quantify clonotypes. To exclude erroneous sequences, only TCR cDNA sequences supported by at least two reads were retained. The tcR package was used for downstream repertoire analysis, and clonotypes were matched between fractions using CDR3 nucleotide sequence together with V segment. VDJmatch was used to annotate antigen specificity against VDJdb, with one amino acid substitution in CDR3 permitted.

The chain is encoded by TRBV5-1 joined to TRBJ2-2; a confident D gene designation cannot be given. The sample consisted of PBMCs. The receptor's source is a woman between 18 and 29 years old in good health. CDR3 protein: CASSVTINTGELFF. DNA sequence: TGCGCCAGCAGCGTCACAATTAACACCGGGGAGCTGTTTTTT.